These T cell receptor beta chains were read from a single sample in a study of response to subunit inactivated influenza vaccine. MiXCR was run by TCRdb on the RT-PCR reads, yielding one entry per CDR3 protein. Of 600,000 to 700,000 distinct CDR3 sequences detected, less than 15% appear once; the ten largest clones hold around 7.6%. Sequenced here: PBMCs from blood, sampled around 15 days before vaccination. The receptors originated from a man aged 50 to 60 who received an inactivated influenza vaccine. Both conserved end residues are part of each CDR3. A D gene is named only where the DNA matches it firmly. A row's size may be missing; if present it is once, few, many or a size class.

clone size,J gene,V gene,D gene,CDR3 DNA,CDR3 protein
NA,TRBJ2-7,TRBV12-3/TRBV12-4,TRBD2,TGTGCCAGCAGTCCGGGACTAGCTTCAGTCGAGCAGTACTTC,CASSPGLASVEQYF
few,TRBJ1-2,TRBV12-3/TRBV12-4,NA,TGTGCCAGCAGCCTTAACTACGGGCCCCGAGGTGGCTACACCTTC,CASSLNYGPRGGYTF
NA,TRBJ2-3,TRBV3-1,NA,TGTGCCAGCGGTGCTAGCGGCACAGATACGCAGTATTTT,CASGASGTDTQYF
few,TRBJ1-2,TRBV7-9,NA,TGTGCCAGCAGCAGGAGAGATAGTTTTACCTTC,CASSRRDSFTF
NA,TRBJ2-1,TRBV19,NA,TGTGCCAGTAGTATAGATTTAAGTGGACGCCGAACAAATGAGCAGTTCTTC,CASSIDLSGRRTNEQFF
few,TRBJ2-7,TRBV6-1,TRBD1,TGTGCCAGCAGTGCCTACAGGGGATACGAGCAGTACTTC,CASSAYRGYEQYF
few,TRBJ2-2,TRBV7-2,TRBD2,TGTGCCAGCAGCGCCCGGAAAGCGGGGGGGCCCACCGGGGAGCTGTTTTTT,CASSARKAGGPTGELFF
NA,TRBJ2-7,TRBV28,TRBD2,TGTGCCAGCAGATCTCTAGCGGGGCCGACTAGCTCCTACGAGCAGTACTTC,CASRSLAGPTSSYEQYF
many,TRBJ1-4,TRBV6-1,TRBD1,TGTGCCAGCAGTGACGGACAGGGCCTAGAACTGTTTTTT,CASSDGQGLELFF
NA,TRBJ2-2,TRBV28,TRBD2,TGTGCCAGCAGTAATCTAGGGGCGGGAGATAACACCGGGGAGCTGTTTTTT,CASSNLGAGDNTGELFF
NA,TRBJ2-7,TRBV18,NA,TGTGCCAGCTCCCCTAACAGCGGTCTCTACGAGCAGTACTTC,CASSPNSGLYEQYF
NA,TRBJ2-3,TRBV4-2,NA,TGTGCCAGCAGCCCCGTGGGAGGCGATACGCAGTATTTT,CASSPVGGDTQYF
many,TRBJ1-2,TRBV7-2,NA,TGTGCCAGCAGCCGACCTGAGGGGCCGCCGGCTTACTATGGCTACACCTTC,CASSRPEGPPAYYGYTF
NA,TRBJ2-2,TRBV10-3,NA,TGTGCCATCAGTGAAGCCCCTACCACCACCGGGGAGCTGTTTTTT,CAISEAPTTTGELFF
many,TRBJ1-1,TRBV12-3/TRBV12-4,NA,TGTGCCAGCAACCGACGCGCCCCGGGGCGAGAGACTGAAGCTTTCTTT,CASNRRAPGRETEAFF
few,TRBJ2-1,TRBV24-1,NA,TGTGCCACCAGTGATCCGGGGACGGATTTTTACAATGAGCAGTTCTTC,CATSDPGTDFYNEQFF
few,TRBJ2-1,TRBV12-3/TRBV12-4,NA,TGTGCCAGCAGTTTAGCCTGGGATGAGCAGTTCTTC,CASSLAWDEQFF
few,TRBJ1-5,TRBV5-5,TRBD1,TGTGCCAGCAGCCCCGGACAGGGGGTTCGACAGCCCCAGCATTTT,CASSPGQGVRQPQHF
many,TRBJ2-1,TRBV6-1,NA,TGTGCCAGCGGTCGTGTCCGTCCGACTAGATTCAATGAGCAGTTCTTC,CASGRVRPTRFNEQFF
NA,TRBJ1-1,TRBV5-5,NA,TGTGCCAGCAGCTCGACACCCGGGAACACTGAAGCTTTCTTT,CASSSTPGNTEAFF
many,TRBJ2-5,TRBV7-2,NA,TGTGCCAGCAGCCTTGGGACGCGGGAGACCCAGTACTTC,CASSLGTRETQYF
many,TRBJ2-1,TRBV29-1,NA,TGCAGCGTTCCCATCGGGGCGGGGCGATACAATGAGCAGTTCTTC,CSVPIGAGRYNEQFF
many,TRBJ2-1,TRBV29-1,NA,TGCAGCGTTGGAGAGTACCTGAGCTCCTACAATGAGCAGTTCTTC,CSVGEYLSSYNEQFF
few,TRBJ2-1,TRBV6-1,NA,TGTGCCAGCAGCAGACTAGTAAGTGAGCAGTTCTTC,CASSRLVSEQFF
NA,TRBJ2-1,TRBV5-1,TRBD2,TGCGCCAGCAGGGGCGGGACTAGCGATACTGAGCAGTTCTTC,CASRGGTSDTEQFF
few,TRBJ2-7,TRBV20-1,NA,TGCAGTGCCATGACAGGTAACGAGCAGTACTTC,CSAMTGNEQYF
NA,TRBJ1-2,TRBV12-3/TRBV12-4,NA,TGTGCCAGCAGGACGGGACTCCGCTATGGCTACACCTTC,CASRTGLRYGYTF
few,TRBJ1-1,TRBV6-2/TRBV6-3,NA,TGTGCCAGCAGAGTACGGACAATAGGGGACACTGAAGCTTTCTTT,CASRVRTIGDTEAFF
NA,TRBJ2-5,TRBV6-2/TRBV6-3,NA,TGTGCCAGCAGCCCCGACGGGGGCTGGAAGACCCAGTACTTC,CASSPDGGWKTQYF
once,TRBJ2-7,TRBV5-1,NA,TGCGCCAGCAGCTTGGGACTAGGACCCGACGAGCAGTACTTC,CASSLGLGPDEQYF
once,TRBJ2-6,TRBV19,TRBD1,TGTGCCAGTAGTCGGGGACAGGGGGTTGCTGGGGCCAACGTCCTGACTTTC,CASSRGQGVAGANVLTF
few,TRBJ2-7,TRBV12-3/TRBV12-4,NA,TGTGCCAGCAGTACGCCGGGACACCCTCGGGGCGAGCAGTACTTC,CASSTPGHPRGEQYF
few,TRBJ1-6,TRBV6-7,TRBD1,TGTGCCAGCCGTGTGTGGCAGGGGGGGAAGTCCTATAATTCACCCCTCCACTTT,CASRVWQGGKSYNSPLHF
few,TRBJ2-5,TRBV5-1,TRBD2,TGCGCCAGCAGCATAGGACTAGCGGGAGAGACCCAGTACTTC,CASSIGLAGETQYF
NA,TRBJ1-2,TRBV7-2,NA,TGTGCCAGCAGCTTTTTCCGGGACATTATTACTGGCTACACCTTC,CASSFFRDIITGYTF
few,TRBJ2-1,TRBV5-1,TRBD2,TGCGCCAGCGCCCCCCTTACTAGCGGGCGATACAATGAGCAGTTCTTC,CASAPLTSGRYNEQFF
many,TRBJ1-5,TRBV4-1,NA,TGCGCCAGCAGCCAACTGGGACAACCGAGCAATCAGCCCCAGCATTTT,CASSQLGQPSNQPQHF
many,TRBJ2-1,TRBV7-8,TRBD2,TGTGCCAGCAGCTTAGTGGTTAGCGGGATCAATGAGCAGTTCTTC,CASSLVVSGINEQFF
few,TRBJ2-7,TRBV11-2,NA,TGTGCCAGCAGCCCCCCTCCGGGGGTTACCTACGAGCAGTACTTC,CASSPPPGVTYEQYF
few,TRBJ1-6,TRBV12-3/TRBV12-4,NA,TGTGCCAGCAGTCCGAACTCCTATAATTCACCCCTCCACTTT,CASSPNSYNSPLHF
NA,TRBJ2-2,TRBV11-1,NA,TGTGCCAGCAGCTTAGCTATATGGGCAGGTTCGAACACCGGGGAGCTGTTTTTT,CASSLAIWAGSNTGELFF
few,TRBJ2-1,TRBV7-9,TRBD2,TGTGCCAGCAGCCTGACGATTGGGACTAGCGGGTTCGATGAGCAGTTCTTC,CASSLTIGTSGFDEQFF
NA,TRBJ2-5,TRBV20-1,TRBD2,TGCAGTGCTAGTCCTAGCGGGGGTGAGACCCAGTACTTC,CSASPSGGETQYF
few,TRBJ2-3,TRBV7-2,NA,TGTGCCAGCAGCTTAGAATTGAGGGGAGGTGTTACGCAGTATTTT,CASSLELRGGVTQYF
NA,TRBJ2-7,TRBV28,TRBD1,TGTGCCAGCAGTTCTACCTCCGGGACAGGGAGGTACGAGCAGTACTTC,CASSSTSGTGRYEQYF
once,TRBJ2-3,TRBV10-3,TRBD2,TGTGCCATCAGTGAGTCCGCGAATAGCGGGGGGCCAGATACGCAGTATTTT,CAISESANSGGPDTQYF
few,TRBJ1-6,TRBV7-9,TRBD1,TGTGCCAGCAGCCCTCAGGGGGCCCACTATAATTCACCCCTCCACTTT,CASSPQGAHYNSPLHF
few,TRBJ1-1,TRBV7-9,NA,TGTGCCAGCAGCCTGGGGAGGGCAGTAACTGAAGCTTTCTTT,CASSLGRAVTEAFF
many,TRBJ2-1,TRBV20-1,NA,TGCAGTGCTAGAAGGCCCCGTGGGTGGAATGAGCAGTTCTTC,CSARRPRGWNEQFF
few,TRBJ1-5,TRBV6-1,NA,TGTGCCAGCAGTGAAATATTCAGTCATAGCAATCAGCCCCAGCATTTT,CASSEIFSHSNQPQHF
few,TRBJ2-7,TRBV20-1,NA,TGCAGTGCTAGTGACGGCAACTACGAGCAGTACTTC,CSASDGNYEQYF
NA,TRBJ1-2,TRBV7-2,NA,TGTGCCAGCACCCTATCTAGAGGGGCGGAACACACCTTC,CASTLSRGAEHTF
NA,TRBJ2-7,TRBV6-1,NA,TGTGCCAGCAAGGGGCAGGGTTTTGCCTACGAGCAGTACTTC,CASKGQGFAYEQYF
few,TRBJ2-5,TRBV6-4,TRBD2,TGTGCCAGCAATACTAGCGGGAGTTGGGAGACCCAGTACTTC,CASNTSGSWETQYF